The 10 T cell receptor beta chains listed next were all sequenced from one sample in a study of cytomegalovirus exposure and HLA in healthy donors. A multiplex PCR was run with 60 Vbeta primers and 13 Jbeta primers. Profiled with immunoSEQ multiplex PCR; TCRdb holds only in-frame clones, not every one. The listing records tens of thousands of clones. Input material: PBMCs. The receptors stem from a man aged 45-60 years in good health and CMV-seronegative.

CDR3 protein: CASSSAPQEGGPRQYF. The CDR3 DNA sequence: TGTGCCAGCAGTTCGGCCCCACAGGAAGGGGGACCGAGGCAGTACTTC. V gene TRBV28 combines with J gene TRBJ2-7; D possibly corresponds to TRBD1 (6 bases). V lost 4 bases, J lost 9 bases, and 25 bases lay in between. The CDR3 spans 16 residues. Germline CDR1 reads MDHEN; CDR2 reads SYDVKM. The entire variable domain, with the rest obtained from reference TRBV28 and TRBJ2-7, is as follows: DVKVTQSSRYLVKRTGEKVFLECVQDMDHENMFWYRQDPGLGLRLIYFSYDVKMKEKGDIPEGYSVSREKKERFSLILESASTNQTSMYLCASSSAPQEGGPRQYFGPGTRLTVT.

J is TRBJ2-7 and V is TRBV2; D not certain. V dropped 6 bases and J dropped 4 bases, with 10 bases sitting between them. The CDR3 length is 12 residues. Germline V gene data show CDR1 as SNHLY and CDR2 as FYNNEI. CDR3 protein: CASSSTQYEQYF. CDR3 nucleotides: TGTGCCAGCAGCTCTACCCAATACGAGCAGTACTTC.

This rearrangement joins TRBV27 to TRBJ2-7; tentative D call: TRBD1 (5 bases). This CDR3 is built from 14 residues. Germline V CDR1 and CDR2: MNHEY, SMNVEV (reference sequence). Trimming pared 0 bases from V and 5 bases from J, leaving 11 bases between. The chain's CDR3 is CASSLSTDNNEQYF. CDR3 coding DNA: TGTGCCAGCAGTTTATCGACGGACAACAACGAGCAGTACTTC.

The rearrangement links TRBV6-5 to TRBJ2-5, with 7 positions matching TRBD1. The J call is doubtful: the DNA matches TRBJ2-7 better. This CDR3 contains 14 residues. Germline CDR1 and CDR2: MNHEY and SVGAGI. The CDR3, as DNA: TGTGCCAGCAGCCCGACAGGGAGAGCCTACGAGCAGTACTTC. It specifies CASSPTGRAYEQYF.

This chain joins TRBV4-2 and TRBJ1-2, with 8 bases identical to TRBD1. The CDR3 totals 18 residues. J lost 3 bases, V lost 0 bases, and 12 bases had no gene match. Germline V gives CDR1 LGHNA, CDR2 YNFKEQ. The CDR3 here is CASSQDYGRGLIDYGYTF. As DNA, the CDR3 is TGTGCCAGCAGCCAAGATTACGGCAGGGGGCTGATAGACTATGGCTACACCTTC.

This chain links TRBV11-2 with TRBJ1-2; 8 bases line up with TRBD1. The V and J ends lost 7 bases and 7 bases, in that order; junction bases with no gene match: 11. From germline, CDR1 is SGHAT and CDR2 FQNNGV. There are 14 residues in the CDR3. This CDR3 reads CASKRSQGASGYTF. The CDR3 DNA follows: TGTGCCAGCAAACGTTCTCAGGGGGCGAGTGGCTACACCTTC.

The chain carries TRBV9 and TRBJ2-3, with D possibly TRBD2 on 7 matching bases. V was clipped by 3 bases and J by 3 bases, with 14 bases between them. Germline loops: CDR1 SGDLS, CDR2 YYNGEE. This CDR3 region has 15 residues. In DNA, the CDR3 is TGTGCCAGCAGCGCCGCGGGGGCGGGGACAGATACGCAGTATTTT. Its translation is CASSAAGAGTDTQYF.

The chain links TRBV5-1 to TRBJ2-5; D uncertain. Germline V lookup: CDR1 SGHRS, CDR2 YFSETQ. The CDR3 runs to 14 residues. V was clipped by 1 base and J by 4 bases, with 11 bases between them. The CDR3 DNA sequence: TGCGCCAGCAGCTTGTTGGCTGACTCAGAGACCCAGTACTTC. Translated, it gives CASSLLADSETQYF.

The J gene is TRBJ2-1, the V gene TRBV7-2; 16 nucleotides match TRBD2. Germline values: CDR1 SGHTA, CDR2 FQGNSA. The trim removed 4 bases at V and 10 bases at J, leaving 7 bases unmatched. The CDR3 has 16 amino acids. The CDR3 DNA is TGTGCCAGCAGCTCCCCGGGACTAGCGGGGGGGCGGGAGCAGTTCTTC. It specifies CASSSPGLAGGREQFF.

The rearrangement uses TRBV18 and TRBJ1-5, with D perhaps TRBD1 (5 bases). Trimming stripped 5 bases from V and 5 bases from J, with 10 bases between. This CDR3 is 13 amino acids long. Germline assignment: CDR1 KGHSH and CDR2 LQKENI. This CDR3 is CASSKGRDQPQHF. DNA for the CDR3: TGTGCCAGCTCAAAAGGCAGGGATCAGCCCCAGCATTTT.